A selection of T cell receptor beta chains follows, all from one sample in a study of molecular identifiers for immune sequencing clone quantification. TCRdb re-analysed the PCR reads in MiXCR, keeping a single row per CDR3 protein. Of about half a million distinct CDR3 sequences in the sample, over 20% were seen once. The material sequenced was naive CD8+ T cells from blood, with Jurkat cell RNA spiked in. Receptor source: a human donor in good health. Some libraries in this study had Jurkat cell RNA spiked in. Each CDR3 is given with its conserved first and last residue. The order of the fields is J gene, V gene, D gene, clone size, CDR3 DNA, CDR3 protein. The D gene is left open where the match is weak. Rows may omit the clone size; those that give it use once, few, many or a size class.

j_call: TRBJ1-2; v_call: TRBV9; d_call: TRBD1; clone_size: .; cdr3_nt: TGTGCCAGCAGCGTACTAAGAACAGGGGGCGAGGATGGCTACACCTTC; cdr3_aa: CASSVLRTGGEDGYTF
j_call: TRBJ1-4; v_call: TRBV19; d_call: .; clone_size: .; cdr3_nt: TGTGCCAGTAGTACTCGTGGGGAGGCGCCATTCTGGCCTAATGAAAGACTGTTTTTT; cdr3_aa: CASSTRGEAPFWPNERLFF
j_call: TRBJ2-5; v_call: TRBV29-1; d_call: TRBD2; clone_size: many; cdr3_nt: TGCAGCGGAAGGGGACTAGCGGGAGGGGGTGAGACCCAGTACTTC; cdr3_aa: CSGRGLAGGGETQYF
j_call: TRBJ1-1; v_call: TRBV13; d_call: TRBD1; clone_size: many; cdr3_nt: TGTGCCAGCAGCCCCAGGGGGCTGAACACTGAAGCTTTCTTT; cdr3_aa: CASSPRGLNTEAFF
j_call: TRBJ2-7; v_call: TRBV5-1; d_call: .; clone_size: many; cdr3_nt: TGCGCCAGCAGCTTGGAAGGTATGGGGAATTACGAGCAGTACTTC; cdr3_aa: CASSLEGMGNYEQYF
j_call: TRBJ1-1; v_call: TRBV6-5; d_call: .; clone_size: few; cdr3_nt: TGTGCCAGCAGGAAATGGGGGGGGGACACTGAAGCTTTCTTT; cdr3_aa: CASRKWGGDTEAFF
j_call: TRBJ2-3; v_call: TRBV4-3; d_call: .; clone_size: .; cdr3_nt: TGCGCCAGCAGCCAAGGACAGGGAGGTGAAACAGATACGCAGTATTTT; cdr3_aa: CASSQGQGGETDTQYF
j_call: TRBJ1-4; v_call: TRBV5-1; d_call: .; clone_size: .; cdr3_nt: TGCGCCAGCAGCTTGTTAGAGGAGGAAAAACTGTTTTTT; cdr3_aa: CASSLLEEEKLFF
j_call: TRBJ1-4; v_call: TRBV6-5; d_call: TRBD1; clone_size: many; cdr3_nt: TGTGCCAGCAGTATTGACAGGGAGACTAATGAAAAACTGTTTTTT; cdr3_aa: CASSIDRETNEKLFF
j_call: TRBJ1-1; v_call: TRBV7-9; d_call: .; clone_size: .; cdr3_nt: TGTGCCAGCGGCCCCCCCCCCTGGGACACTGAAGCTTTCTTT; cdr3_aa: CASGPPPWDTEAFF
j_call: TRBJ2-2; v_call: TRBV4-1; d_call: TRBD1; clone_size: few; cdr3_nt: TGCGCCAGCAGCCAAGCCGGGACAGGGCTCACCGGGGAGCTGTTTTTT; cdr3_aa: CASSQAGTGLTGELFF
j_call: TRBJ2-1; v_call: TRBV4-3; d_call: TRBD1; clone_size: few; cdr3_nt: TGCGCCAGCAGCCAAGATCGGGACAGCGTTTACTACAATGAGCAGTTCTTC; cdr3_aa: CASSQDRDSVYYNEQFF
j_call: TRBJ2-1; v_call: TRBV24-1; d_call: TRBD2; clone_size: .; cdr3_nt: TGTGCCACCAGTGCGGCTAGCGGGAGGGTTAGAAATGAGCAGTTCTTC; cdr3_aa: CATSAASGRVRNEQFF
j_call: TRBJ2-2; v_call: TRBV12-3/TRBV12-4; d_call: TRBD1; clone_size: .; cdr3_nt: TGTGCCAGCAGTTCGGACAGGGAAAACACCGGGGAGCTGTTGTTT; cdr3_aa: CASSSDRENTGELLF
j_call: TRBJ1-3; v_call: TRBV3-1; d_call: .; clone_size: few; cdr3_nt: TGTGCCAGCAGCCAAGATTCTACGGAACCCCTGACTGGAAACACCATATATTTT; cdr3_aa: CASSQDSTEPLTGNTIYF
j_call: TRBJ2-5; v_call: TRBV20-1; d_call: TRBD2; clone_size: .; cdr3_nt: TGCAGTGCATTCCCGTACCGGGGACTAGCGAGAGGGCGCCAAGAGACCCAGTACTTC; cdr3_aa: CSAFPYRGLARGRQETQYF
j_call: TRBJ1-1; v_call: TRBV29-1; d_call: TRBD1; clone_size: many; cdr3_nt: TGCAGCGTTGGAGAGACAGGGGACACTGAAGCTTTCTTT; cdr3_aa: CSVGETGDTEAFF